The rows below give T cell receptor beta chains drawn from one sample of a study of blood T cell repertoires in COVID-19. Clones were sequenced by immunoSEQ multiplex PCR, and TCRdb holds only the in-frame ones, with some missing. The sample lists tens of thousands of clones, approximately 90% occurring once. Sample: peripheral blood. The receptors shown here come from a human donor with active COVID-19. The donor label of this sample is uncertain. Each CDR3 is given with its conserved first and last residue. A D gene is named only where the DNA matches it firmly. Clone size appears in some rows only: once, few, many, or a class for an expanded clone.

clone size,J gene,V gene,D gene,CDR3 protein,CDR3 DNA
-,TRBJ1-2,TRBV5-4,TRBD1,CASSRPRDRSANYGYTF,TGTGCCAGCAGCCGTCCCCGGGACAGGAGCGCTAACTATGGCTACACCTTC
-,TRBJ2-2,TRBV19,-,CASSPMFDGELFF,TGTGCCAGTAGTCCTATGTTCGACGGGGAGCTGTTTTTT
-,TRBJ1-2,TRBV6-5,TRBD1,CASTPGQGANYGYTF,TGTGCCAGCACTCCGGGACAGGGGGCGAACTATGGCTACACCTTC
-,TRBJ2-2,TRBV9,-,CASSVVWAGADTGELFF,TGTGCCAGCAGCGTAGTGTGGGCGGGGGCCGACACCGGGGAGCTGTTTTTT
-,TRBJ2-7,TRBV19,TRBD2,CASSSKRDPSYEQYF,TGTGCCAGTAGTAGCAAGCGGGATCCCTCCTACGAGCAGTACTTC
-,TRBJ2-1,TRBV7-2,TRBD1,CASSLQPGQVRNEQFF,TGTGCCAGCAGCCTCCAACCAGGACAGGTGAGGAATGAGCAGTTCTTC
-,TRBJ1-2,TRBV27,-,CASSLNAANTLYGYTF,TGTGCCAGCAGTTTAAATGCGGCCAATACACTTTATGGCTACACCTTC
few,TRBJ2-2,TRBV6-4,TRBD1,CASSAGTGDTGELFF,TGTGCCAGCAGTGCCGGGACAGGGGACACCGGGGAGCTGTTTTTT
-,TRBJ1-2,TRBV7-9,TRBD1,CASTNRTGSYGYTF,TGTGCCAGCACCAATCGGACAGGGAGCTATGGCTACACCTTC
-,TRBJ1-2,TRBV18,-,CASSAFGTGLGYTF,TGTGCCAGCTCAGCGTTTGGCACAGGGCTTGGCTACACCTTC
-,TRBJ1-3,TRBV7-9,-,CASSSGLGLSGNTIYF,TGTGCCAGCAGCTCAGGCTTAGGCCTCTCTGGAAACACCATATATTTT
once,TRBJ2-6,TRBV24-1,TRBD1,CASSQGAAGANVLTF,TGTGCCTCGAGTCAGGGGGCGGCCGGGGCCAACGTCCTGACTTTC
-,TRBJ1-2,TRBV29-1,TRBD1,CSVMIDRVDGYTF,TGCAGCGTGATGATTGACAGGGTGGATGGCTACACCTTC
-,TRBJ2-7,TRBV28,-,CASSTGGDSYEQYF,TGTGCCAGCAGCACAGGGGGGGACTCCTACGAGCAGTACTTC
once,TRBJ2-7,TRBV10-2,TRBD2,CASSQWTSGGSEQYF,TGCGCCAGCAGCCAATGGACTAGCGGGGGAAGTGAGCAGTACTTC
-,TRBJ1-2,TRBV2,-,CASSEALRRENYGYTF,TGTGCCAGCAGTGAAGCGCTTCGTCGCGAGAACTATGGCTACACCTTC
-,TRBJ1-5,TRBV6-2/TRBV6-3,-,CASSYSWGLSNQPQHF,TGTGCCAGCAGTTACAGTTGGGGGCTCTCCAATCAGCCCCAGCATTTT
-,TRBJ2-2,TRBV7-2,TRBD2,CASSLLPSGGANTGELFF,TGTGCCAGCAGCTTACTTCCTAGCGGGGGGGCCAACACCGGGGAGCTGTTTTTT
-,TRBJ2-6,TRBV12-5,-,CASGLVIDRTVVFAGANVLTF,TGTGCTAGTGGTTTGGTAATCGACAGGACCGTAGTCTTCGCGGGGGCCAACGTCCTGACTTTC
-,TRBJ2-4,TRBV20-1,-,CSASSQNIQYF,TGCAGTGCTAGCTCTCAAAACATTCAGTACTTC
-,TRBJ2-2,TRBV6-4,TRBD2,CASSPTSGGAGELFF,TGTGCCAGCAGCCCTACTAGCGGGGGGGCCGGGGAGCTGTTTTTT
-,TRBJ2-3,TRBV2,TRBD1,CASRDRHTDTQYF,TGTGCCAGCAGGGACAGGCACACAGATACGCAGTATTTT
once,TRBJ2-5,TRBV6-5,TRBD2,CASSVGGGLQETQYF,TGTGCCAGCAGCGTCGGCGGGGGGCTCCAAGAGACCCAGTACTTC
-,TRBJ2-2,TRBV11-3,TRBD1,CASSPRQGNTGELFF,TGTGCCAGCAGCCCAAGACAGGGAAACACCGGGGAGCTGTTTTTT
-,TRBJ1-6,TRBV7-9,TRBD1,CASSLGDRGSPLHF,TGTGCCAGCAGCTTGGGGGACAGGGGTTCACCCCTCCACTTT
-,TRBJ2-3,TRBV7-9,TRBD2,CASSLLAGGSGDTQYF,TGTGCCAGCAGCTTACTAGCGGGGGGCTCAGGGGATACGCAGTATTTT
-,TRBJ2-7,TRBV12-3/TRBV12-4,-,CASSFGHDYEQYF,TGTGCCAGCAGTTTCGGACACGACTACGAGCAGTACTTC
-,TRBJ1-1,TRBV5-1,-,CASSEGATDTEAFF,TGCGCCAGCAGCGAGGGCGCAACGGACACTGAAGCTTTCTTT
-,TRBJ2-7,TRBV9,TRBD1,CASSVGTGGIGEQYF,TGTGCCAGCAGCGTAGGGACAGGGGGTATCGGCGAGCAGTACTTC
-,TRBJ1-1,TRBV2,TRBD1,CASRDRGRAEAFF,TGTGCCAGCAGGGACAGGGGGAGGGCTGAAGCTTTCTTT
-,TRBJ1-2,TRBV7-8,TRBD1,CASSLIGTGGGGYGYTF,TGTGCCAGCAGCTTGATCGGGACAGGGGGCGGAGGCTATGGCTACACCTTC
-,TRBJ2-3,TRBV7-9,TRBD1,CASSFGDRDTDTQYF,TGTGCCAGCAGCTTCGGGGACAGAGACACAGATACGCAGTATTTT
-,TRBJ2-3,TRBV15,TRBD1,CATSPGQGADTQYF,TGTGCCACCAGCCCTGGACAGGGTGCAGATACGCAGTATTTT
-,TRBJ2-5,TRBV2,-,CASSGGTQETQYF,TGTGCCAGCAGTGGCGGGACTCAAGAGACCCAGTACTTC
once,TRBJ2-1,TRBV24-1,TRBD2,CATSGGLAGGRPASYNEQFF,TGTGCCACCAGTGGTGGACTAGCGGGGGGGAGACCCGCTTCCTACAATGAGCAGTTCTTC
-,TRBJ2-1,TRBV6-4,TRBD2,CASSPTSGVTNEQFF,TGTGCCAGCAGCCCGACTAGCGGGGTTACCAATGAGCAGTTCTTC
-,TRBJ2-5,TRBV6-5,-,CASSSVLRETQYF,TGTGCCAGCAGCTCCGTTCTCAGGGAGACCCAGTACTTC
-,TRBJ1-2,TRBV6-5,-,CASSYSRTEGYTF,TGTGCCAGCAGTTACTCTAGGACAGAGGGCTACACCTTC
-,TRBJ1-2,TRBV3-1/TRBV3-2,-,CASSSRGCGYTF,TGTGCCAGCAGCTCTAGGGGTTGTGGCTACACCTTC
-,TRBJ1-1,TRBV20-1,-,CSGQKNTEAFF,TGCAGTGGACAGAAGAACACTGAAGCTTTCTTT
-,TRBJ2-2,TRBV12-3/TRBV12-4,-,CASSTDTGELFF,TGTGCCAGCTCGACTGACACCGGGGAGCTGTTTTTT
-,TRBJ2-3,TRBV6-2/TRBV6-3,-,CASSSGLRLRSTDTQYF,TGTGCCAGCAGTTCCGGTCTTCGACTTCGTAGCACAGATACGCAGTATTTT
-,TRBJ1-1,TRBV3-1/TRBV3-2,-,CASSQDPQGSEAFF,TGTGCCAGCAGCCAAGATCCCCAGGGTTCTGAAGCTTTCTTT
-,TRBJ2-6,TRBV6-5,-,CASTAGSGANVLTF,TGTGCCAGCACCGCAGGGTCTGGGGCCAACGTCCTGACTTTC
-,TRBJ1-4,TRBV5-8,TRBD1,CASSLPGQPSNEKLFF,TGTGCCAGCAGCTTGCCGGGACAGCCGTCTAATGAAAAACTGTTTTTT
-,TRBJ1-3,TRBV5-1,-,CASSLGQISSGNTIYF,TGCGCCAGCAGCTTGGGGCAGATTTCCTCTGGAAACACCATATATTTT
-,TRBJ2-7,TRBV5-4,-,CASSPGGMQLEQYF,TGTGCCAGCAGCCCAGGGGGGATGCAACTAGAGCAGTACTTC
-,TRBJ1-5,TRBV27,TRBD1,CASSPGTGFGLMSNQPQHF,TGTGCCAGCAGTCCAGGGACAGGGTTCGGGTTGATGAGCAATCAGCCCCAGCATTTT
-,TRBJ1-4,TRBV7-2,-,CASSSGGTTNEKLFF,TGTGCCAGCAGCTCCGGCGGGACAACTAATGAAAAACTGTTTTTT
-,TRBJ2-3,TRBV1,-,CTSSQWSGGSTDTQYF,TGCACCAGCAGCCAATGGAGCGGGGGATCCACAGATACGCAGTATTTT
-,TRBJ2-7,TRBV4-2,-,CASSQEGDTIYEQYF,TGTGCCAGCAGCCAAGAAGGGGACACCATCTACGAGCAGTACTTC
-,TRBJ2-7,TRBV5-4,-,CASSLDPPREQYF,TGTGCCAGCAGCTTGGATCCCCCGCGGGAGCAGTACTTC
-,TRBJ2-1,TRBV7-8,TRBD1,CAGGTGGADEQFF,TGTGCCGGGGGGACAGGGGGCGCCGATGAGCAGTTCTTC
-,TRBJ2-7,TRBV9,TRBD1,CASTFGQGNPYEQYF,TGTGCCAGCACTTTCGGACAGGGGAATCCCTACGAGCAGTACTTC